This T cell receptor (beta chain) is drawn from a study of cytomegalovirus exposure and HLA in healthy donors. The study, taken as a whole, reports: Later examination showed HLA-associated TCR beta chains had greater clonal expansion than equally common others. TCR beta chain V- and J-gene trimming was linked, in a later analysis, to a missense variant in DCLRE1C.

Notes on this clone: Its antigen is currently unknown.

Donors likely had unrecorded immune exposures despite being nominally healthy when sampled. Vbeta (60) and Jbeta (13) primers were used in the PCR. The protocol was immunoSEQ multiplex PCR, while the TCRdb copy is restricted to in-frame clones and leaves out a portion. The data contain nearly 110,000 clones, roughly 76% of them singletons. Material: PBMCs. The clonotype was recovered from a woman aged 50 to 60 in good health and CMV-seropositive.

The CDR3, as DNA: TGTGCCAGCAGTGAACGCGGGACAGGGCTTTCACCCCTCCACTTT. Its protein is CASSERGTGLSPLHF. This chain connects TRBV2 to TRBJ1-6; 9 bases line up with TRBD1. With V trimmed by 2 bases and J by 9 bases, 5 bases remained unmatched. Germline V CDR1 and CDR2: SNHLY, FYNNEI. This CDR3 contains 15 residues. Together with reference TRBV2 and TRBJ1-6, the CDR3 gives the full variable domain: EPEVTQTPSHQVTQMGQEVILRCVPISNHLYFYWYRQILGQKVEFLVSFYNNEISEKSEIFDDQFSVERPDGSNFTLKIRSTKLEDSAMYFCASSERGTGLSPLHFGNGTRLTVT.